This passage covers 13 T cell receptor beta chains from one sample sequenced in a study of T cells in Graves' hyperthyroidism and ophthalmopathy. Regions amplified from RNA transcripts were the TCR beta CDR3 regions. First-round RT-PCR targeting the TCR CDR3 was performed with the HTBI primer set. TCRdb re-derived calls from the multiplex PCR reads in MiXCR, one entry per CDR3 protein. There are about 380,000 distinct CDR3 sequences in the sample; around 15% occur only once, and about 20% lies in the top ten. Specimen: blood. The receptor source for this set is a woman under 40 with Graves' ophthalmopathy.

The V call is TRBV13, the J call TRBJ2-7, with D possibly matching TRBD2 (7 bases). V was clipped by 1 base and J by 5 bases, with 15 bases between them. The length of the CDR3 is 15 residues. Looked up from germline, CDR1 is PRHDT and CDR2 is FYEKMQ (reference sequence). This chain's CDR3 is CASSLAAGAMDEQYF. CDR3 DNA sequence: TGTGCCAGCAGCTTAGCGGCGGGGGCTATGGACGAGCAGTACTTC.

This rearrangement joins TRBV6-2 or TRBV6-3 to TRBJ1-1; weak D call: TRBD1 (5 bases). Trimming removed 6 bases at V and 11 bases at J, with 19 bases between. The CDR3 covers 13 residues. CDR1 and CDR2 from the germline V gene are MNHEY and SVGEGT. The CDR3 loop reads CASRLSGANEAFF. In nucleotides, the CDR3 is TGTGCCAGCAGACTCTCCGGGGCCAACGAGGCTTTCTTT.

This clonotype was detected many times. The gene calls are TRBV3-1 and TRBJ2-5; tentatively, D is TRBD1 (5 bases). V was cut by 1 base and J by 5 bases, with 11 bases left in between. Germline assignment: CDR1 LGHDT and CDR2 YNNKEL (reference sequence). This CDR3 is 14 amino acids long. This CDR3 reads CASSQGWGPETQYF. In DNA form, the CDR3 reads TGTGCCAGCAGCCAAGGTTGGGGCCCCGAGACCCAGTACTTC.

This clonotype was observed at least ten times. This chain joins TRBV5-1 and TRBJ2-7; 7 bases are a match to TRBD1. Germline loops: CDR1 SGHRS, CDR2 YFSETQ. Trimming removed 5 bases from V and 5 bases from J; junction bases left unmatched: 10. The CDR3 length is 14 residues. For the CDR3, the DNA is TGCGCCAGCAGAAACCAGACAGGGTACAACGAGCAGTACTTC. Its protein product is CASRNQTGYNEQYF. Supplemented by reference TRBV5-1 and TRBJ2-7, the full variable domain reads KAGVTQTPRYLIKTRGQQVTLSCSPISGHRSVSWYQQTPGQGLQFLFEYFSETQRNKGNFPGRFSGRQFSNSRSEMNVSTLELGDSALYLCASRNQTGYNEQYFGPGTRLTVT.

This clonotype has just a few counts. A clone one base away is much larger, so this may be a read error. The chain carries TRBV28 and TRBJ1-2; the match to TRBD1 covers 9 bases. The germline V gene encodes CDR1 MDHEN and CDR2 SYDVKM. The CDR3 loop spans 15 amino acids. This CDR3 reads CASRTPGQGYYGHTF. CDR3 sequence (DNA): TGTGCCAGCAGAACCCCGGGACAGGGATACTATGGCCACACCTTC.

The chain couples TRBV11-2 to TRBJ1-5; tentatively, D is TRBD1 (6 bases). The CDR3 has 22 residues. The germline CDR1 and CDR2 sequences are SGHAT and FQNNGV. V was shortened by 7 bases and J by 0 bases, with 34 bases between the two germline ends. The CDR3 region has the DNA TGTGCCAGCATCCCTCTTGCCACGCTGATTGGGGGGGCCGGCAATAGCAATCAGCCCCAGCATTTT. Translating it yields CASIPLATLIGGAGNSNQPQHF.

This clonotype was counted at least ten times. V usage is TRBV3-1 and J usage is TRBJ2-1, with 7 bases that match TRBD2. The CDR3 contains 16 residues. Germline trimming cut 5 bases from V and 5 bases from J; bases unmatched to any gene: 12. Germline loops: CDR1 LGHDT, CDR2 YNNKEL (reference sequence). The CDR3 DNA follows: TGTGCCAGCAGCAAGCGGTGGTTCGGGGGGAACAATGAGCAGTTCTTC. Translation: CASSKRWFGGNNEQFF.

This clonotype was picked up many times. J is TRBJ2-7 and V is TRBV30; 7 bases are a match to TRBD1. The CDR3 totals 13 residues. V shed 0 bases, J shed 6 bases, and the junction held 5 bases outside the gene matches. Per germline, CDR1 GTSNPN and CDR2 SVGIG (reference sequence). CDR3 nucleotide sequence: TGTGCCTGGAGTGTACGCAGGGGGACCGAGCAGTACTTC. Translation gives CAWSVRRGTEQYF.

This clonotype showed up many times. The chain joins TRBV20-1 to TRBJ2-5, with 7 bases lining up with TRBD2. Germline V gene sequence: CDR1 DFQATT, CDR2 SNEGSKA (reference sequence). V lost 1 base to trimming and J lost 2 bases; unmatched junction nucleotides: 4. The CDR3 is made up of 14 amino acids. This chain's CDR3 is CSARAASGQETQYF. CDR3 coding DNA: TGCAGTGCTAGAGCAGCTAGCGGACAAGAGACCCAGTACTTC.

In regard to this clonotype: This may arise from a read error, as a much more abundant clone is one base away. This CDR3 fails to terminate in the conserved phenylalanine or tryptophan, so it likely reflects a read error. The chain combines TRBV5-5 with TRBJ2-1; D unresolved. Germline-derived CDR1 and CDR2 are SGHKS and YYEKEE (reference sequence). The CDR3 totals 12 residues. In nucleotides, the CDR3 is TGTGCGGCCCTGCAGACCTACAATGAGCAGTTCCTC. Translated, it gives CAALQTYNEQFL.

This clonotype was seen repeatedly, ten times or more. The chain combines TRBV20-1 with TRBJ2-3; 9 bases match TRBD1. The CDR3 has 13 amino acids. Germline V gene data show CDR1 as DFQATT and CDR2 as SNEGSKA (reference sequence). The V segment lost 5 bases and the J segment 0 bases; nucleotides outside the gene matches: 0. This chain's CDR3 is CSADRGSTDTQYF. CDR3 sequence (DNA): TGCAGTGCTGACAGGGGGAGCACAGATACGCAGTATTTT.

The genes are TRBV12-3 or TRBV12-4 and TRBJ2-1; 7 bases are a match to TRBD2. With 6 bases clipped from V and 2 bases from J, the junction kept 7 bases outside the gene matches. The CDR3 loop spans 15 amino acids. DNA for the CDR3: TGTGCCAGCAGCACTAGCGTGCGGACCTACAATGAGCAGTTCTTC. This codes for CASSTSVRTYNEQFF.

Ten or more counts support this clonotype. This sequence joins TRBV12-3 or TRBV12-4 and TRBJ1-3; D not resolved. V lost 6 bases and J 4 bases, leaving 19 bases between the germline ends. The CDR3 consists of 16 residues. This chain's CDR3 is CASSFGSRIGGNTIYF. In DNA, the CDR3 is TGTGCCAGCAGCTTTGGGTCTCGTATAGGGGGAAACACCATATATTTT.